The rows below give T cell receptor beta chains drawn from one sample of a study of CD8+ T cells in alopecia areata. This table comes from immunoSEQ multiplex PCR, and its TCRdb copy is limited to in-frame clones, with some not included. The sample consists of around 290,000 clones, nearly 60% of them appearing once. Sequencing used CD4+ T cells sorted from blood, obtained at week 24, from a patient treated with tofacitinib. Every receptor here comes from a human donor with alopecia areata. CDR3s include the opening cysteine and the closing phenylalanine or tryptophan. The order of the fields is D gene, V gene, clone size, J gene, CDR3 protein, CDR3 DNA. D genes are given only for firm matches. Size tells how often a clone was seen (once, few, many) or the class of an expanded clone, and some rows leave it out.

>NA|TRBV6-1|NA|TRBJ2-7
CASSGTDRRYSYEQYF
TGTGCCAGCAGTGGAACCGACAGGCGATACTCCTACGAGCAGTACTTC
>NA|TRBV28|NA|TRBJ1-6
CASSLRAADNSPLHF
TGTGCCAGCAGTTTAAGGGCAGCCGACAACTCACCCCTCCACTTT
>NA|TRBV5-4|NA|TRBJ2-3
CASSLPGGRADTQYF
TGTGCCAGCAGCTTGCCGGGGGGCAGGGCAGATACGCAGTATTTT
>NA|TRBV7-2|NA|TRBJ1-2
CASSDPGLLYGYTF
TGTGCCAGCAGTGACCCGGGACTGCTCTATGGCTACACCTTC
>NA|TRBV5-1|NA|TRBJ2-3
CASSLVSTATDTQYF
TGCGCCAGCAGCTTGGTTTCGACAGCCACAGATACGCAGTATTTT
>NA|TRBV29-1|NA|TRBJ1-1
CSVRQFMNTEAFF
TGCAGCGTCCGACAGTTCATGAACACTGAAGCTTTCTTT
>TRBD1|TRBV6-5|once|TRBJ2-7
CASLGTGTVYEQYF
TGTGCCAGCTTGGGAACCGGGACAGTGTACGAGCAGTACTTC
>NA|TRBV25-1|NA|TRBJ1-6
CASSEWPGLSYNSPLHF
TGTGCCAGCAGTGAATGGCCGGGGCTCTCCTATAATTCACCCCTCCACTTT
>NA|TRBV5-1|NA|TRBJ2-6
CASTKDSRASGANVLTF
TGCGCCAGCACCAAAGACTCGCGCGCCTCTGGGGCCAACGTCCTGACTTTC
>TRBD1|TRBV5-6|NA|TRBJ2-4
CASSSRGGSAKNIQYF
TGTGCCAGCAGCTCCAGAGGGGGCTCGGCCAAAAACATTCAGTACTTC
>NA|TRBV30|few|TRBJ1-5
CAWSGQANQPQHF
TGTGCCTGGAGTGGACAGGCTAATCAGCCCCAGCATTTT
>NA|TRBV6-5|NA|TRBJ2-2
CASGKGRDTTGELFF
TGTGCCAGCGGGAAGGGGCGAGACACCACCGGGGAGCTGTTTTTT
>NA|TRBV30|few|TRBJ2-2
CAWSGVLPGELFF
TGTGCCTGGAGTGGGGTCTTACCCGGGGAGCTGTTTTTT
>TRBD1|TRBV5-4|NA|TRBJ1-1
CASSLPGGRRNTEAFF
TGTGCCAGCAGTTTACCAGGGGGAAGAAGGAACACTGAAGCTTTCTTT
>NA|TRBV2|NA|TRBJ2-2
CASSESATGELFF
TGTGCCAGCAGTGAGTCTGCCACCGGGGAGCTGTTTTTT
>NA|TRBV6-5|few|TRBJ2-7
CASSYQPGVSYEQYF
TGTGCCAGCAGTTACCAACCAGGGGTATCCTACGAGCAGTACTTC
>TRBD1|TRBV2|NA|TRBJ1-6
CASGLQGESPLHF
TGTGCCAGCGGGTTACAGGGGGAGTCCCCCCTCCACTTT
>NA|TRBV27|NA|TRBJ1-2
CASGRSGAGYTF
TGTGCCAGTGGACGTTCAGGTGCGGGCTACACCTTC
>NA|TRBV5-4|NA|TRBJ1-4
CASSLGASGGEKLFF
TGTGCCAGCAGCTTGGGGGCCTCGGGTGGTGAAAAACTGTTTTTT
>TRBD1|TRBV6-6|few|TRBJ1-2
CASSPTSGDSYGYTF
TGTGCCAGCAGTCCGACCTCAGGGGACAGCTATGGCTACACCTTC
>TRBD1|TRBV4-3|few|TRBJ2-2
CASSQSGTVPPGELFF
TGCGCCAGCAGCCAATCCGGGACAGTCCCCCCCGGGGAGCTGTTTTTT
>TRBD1|TRBV9|NA|TRBJ1-6
CASSARQGESPLHF
TGTGCCAGCAGCGCCCGACAGGGGGAATCACCCCTCCACTTT
>TRBD1|TRBV9|NA|TRBJ2-7
CASSPGQSIPYEQYF
TGTGCCAGCAGCCCGGGACAGTCGATTCCCTACGAGCAGTACTTC
>NA|TRBV15|NA|TRBJ1-5
CATSRDLNQPQHF
TGTGCCACCAGCAGAGACCTCAATCAGCCCCAGCATTTT
>NA|TRBV29-1|few|TRBJ1-5
CSVGENRNQPQHF
TGCAGCGTTGGAGAGAACCGCAATCAGCCCCAGCATTTT
>NA|TRBV7-2|NA|TRBJ2-3
CASSLAPASTDTQYF
TGTGCCAGCAGCTTAGCGCCAGCTAGCACAGATACGCAGTATTTT
>TRBD1|TRBV30|NA|TRBJ1-2
CAWSGQETSGGYTF
TGTGCCTGGAGCGGACAGGAGACATCCGGGGGCTACACCTTC
>NA|TRBV9|NA|TRBJ2-5
CASSVEGGLMETQYF
TGTGCCAGCAGCGTAGAAGGGGGTTTGATGGAGACCCAGTACTTC
>NA|TRBV6-4|NA|TRBJ1-6
CASSVSVVDNSPLHF
TGTGCCAGCAGTGTATCCGTAGTGGATAATTCACCCCTCCACTTT
>TRBD2|TRBV5-1|NA|TRBJ2-5
CASSLPGGQETQYF
TGCGCCAGCAGCTTGCCGGGGGGCCAAGAGACCCAGTACTTC
>NA|TRBV6-1|NA|TRBJ1-2
CASSEATYGYTF
TGTGCCAGCAGTGAAGCTACCTATGGCTACACCTTC
>NA|TRBV18|NA|TRBJ2-2
CASSPRGILNTGELFF
TGTGCCAGCTCACCAAGAGGAATCTTGAACACCGGGGAGCTGTTTTTT
>TRBD2|TRBV30|NA|TRBJ2-5
CAWGGGRETQYF
TGTGCCTGGGGCGGGGGGAGAGAGACCCAGTACTTC
>TRBD1|TRBV4-3|NA|TRBJ2-1
CASSQEAETGAVHEQFF
TGCGCCAGCAGCCAAGAAGCCGAGACAGGGGCTGTCCATGAGCAGTTCTTC
>NA|TRBV4-3|NA|TRBJ2-5
CASSQYGAGPEGETQYF
TGCGCCAGCAGCCAGTATGGCGCCGGGCCGGAAGGGGAGACCCAGTACTTC
>NA|TRBV29-1|NA|TRBJ1-2
CSVEENGYTF
TGCAGCGTAGAGGAGAATGGCTACACCTTC
>NA|TRBV5-4|NA|TRBJ1-1
CASSPRTRNTEAFF
TGTGCCAGCAGCCCTCGGACAAGGAACACTGAAGCTTTCTTT
>NA|TRBV6-5|NA|TRBJ1-2
CASRRQNYGYTF
TGTGCCAGCAGGCGGCAGAACTATGGCTACACCTTC
>TRBD1|TRBV7-2|NA|TRBJ2-1
CASSVRDRGGNEQFF
TGTGCCAGCAGCGTCCGGGACAGGGGAGGCAATGAGCAGTTCTTC
>TRBD1|TRBV6-6|few|TRBJ2-7
CASIQDRGRYEQYF
TGTGCCAGCATCCAAGACAGGGGGCGGTACGAGCAGTACTTC
>NA|TRBV6-5|NA|TRBJ1-4
CASMRSTNEKLFF
TGTGCCAGCATGAGATCAACTAATGAAAAACTGTTTTTT
>NA|TRBV2|NA|TRBJ2-7
CASSPGRDSYEQYF
TGTGCCAGCAGCCCCGGCAGGGACTCCTACGAGCAGTACTTC
>TRBD1|TRBV7-9|NA|TRBJ2-7
CASSLTPAGTGQYEQYF
TGTGCCAGCAGCCTAACACCGGCCGGGACAGGGCAATACGAGCAGTACTTC
>NA|TRBV7-9|NA|TRBJ2-4
CASSSRDFYTLAKNIQYF
TGTGCCAGCAGCTCGAGGGACTTCTACACGCTAGCCAAAAACATTCAGTACTTC
>NA|TRBV4-3|NA|TRBJ1-1
CASSQDLKVNTEAFF
TGCGCCAGCAGCCAAGATCTTAAGGTGAACACTGAAGCTTTCTTT
>NA|TRBV28|NA|TRBJ1-1
CASPSRGGRFTEAFF
TGTGCCAGCCCCAGTCGGGGGGGGAGGTTCACTGAAGCTTTCTTT
>NA|TRBV6-6|NA|TRBJ2-7
CASSYSIAGYPYEQYF
TGTGCCAGCAGTTACTCGATCGCAGGGTATCCCTACGAGCAGTACTTC
>NA|TRBV15|NA|TRBJ2-5
CATSRGQETQYF
TGTGCCACCAGCAGAGGTCAGGAGACCCAGTACTTC
>TRBD2|TRBV6-1|few|TRBJ2-7
CASSGTSGGTHLAYEQYF
TGTGCCAGCAGTGGAACTAGCGGGGGAACTCACTTAGCCTACGAGCAGTACTTC